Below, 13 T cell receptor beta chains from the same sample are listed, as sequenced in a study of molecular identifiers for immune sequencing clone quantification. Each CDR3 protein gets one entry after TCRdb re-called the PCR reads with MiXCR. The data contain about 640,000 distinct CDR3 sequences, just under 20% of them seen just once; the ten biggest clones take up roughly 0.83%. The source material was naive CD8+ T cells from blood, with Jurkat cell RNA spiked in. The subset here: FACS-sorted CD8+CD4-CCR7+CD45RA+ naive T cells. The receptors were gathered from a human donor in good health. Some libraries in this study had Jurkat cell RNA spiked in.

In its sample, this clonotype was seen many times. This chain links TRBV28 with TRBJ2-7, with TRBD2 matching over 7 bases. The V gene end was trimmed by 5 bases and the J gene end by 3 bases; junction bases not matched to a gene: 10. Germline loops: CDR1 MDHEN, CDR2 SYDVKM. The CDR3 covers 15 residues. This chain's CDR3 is CASSPPGLLYYEQYF. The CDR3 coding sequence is TGTGCCAGCAGTCCCCCGGGACTACTCTACTACGAGCAGTACTTC. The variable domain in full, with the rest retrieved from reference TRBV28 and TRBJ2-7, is DVKVTQSSRYLVKRTGEKVFLECVQDMDHENMFWYRQDPGLGLRLIYFSYDVKMKEKGDIPEGYSVSREKKERFSLILESASTNQTSMYLCASSPPGLLYYEQYFGPGTRLTVT.

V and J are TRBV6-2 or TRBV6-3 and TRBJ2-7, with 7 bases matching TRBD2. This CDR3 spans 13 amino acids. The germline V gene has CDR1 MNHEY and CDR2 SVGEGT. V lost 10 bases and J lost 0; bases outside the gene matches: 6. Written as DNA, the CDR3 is TGTGCCATCTCTCGGGAGGCCTCCTACGAGCAGTACTTC. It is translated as CAISREASYEQYF.

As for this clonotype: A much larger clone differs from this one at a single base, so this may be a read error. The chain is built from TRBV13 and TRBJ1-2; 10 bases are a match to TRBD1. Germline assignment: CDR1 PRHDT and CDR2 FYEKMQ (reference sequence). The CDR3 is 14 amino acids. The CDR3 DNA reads TGTGCCGGCAGCTTAGACAGGGGGCCCTCTGGCTACACCTTC. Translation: CAGSLDRGPSGYTF.

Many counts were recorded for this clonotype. The CDR3 spells CAWSVYNRAGLANTEAFF. DNA of the CDR3: TGTGCCTGGAGTGTATACAACAGGGCTGGACTAGCGAACACTGAAGCTTTCTTT. The chain combines TRBV30 with TRBJ1-1, with D tentatively TRBD1 (6 bases). CDR1 and CDR2 (germline): GTSNPN, SVGIG (reference sequence). The CDR3 has 18 amino acids. The V gene lost 0 bases and the J gene lost 1 base, with 21 bases spanning the gap. Variable domain in full (rest from reference TRBV30 and TRBJ1-1): SQTIHQWPATLVQPVGSPLSLECTVEGTSNPNLYWYRQAAGRGLQLLFYSVGIGQISSEVPQNLSASRPQDRQFILSSKKLLLSDSGFYLCAWSVYNRAGLANTEAFFGQGTRLTVV.

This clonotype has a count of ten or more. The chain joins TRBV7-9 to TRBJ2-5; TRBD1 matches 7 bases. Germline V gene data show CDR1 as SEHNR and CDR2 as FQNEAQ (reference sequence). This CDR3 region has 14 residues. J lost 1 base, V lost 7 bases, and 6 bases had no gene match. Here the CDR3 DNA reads TGTGCCAGCACCTCTAGGGACAGCCAAGAGACCCAGTACTTC. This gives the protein CASTSRDSQETQYF.

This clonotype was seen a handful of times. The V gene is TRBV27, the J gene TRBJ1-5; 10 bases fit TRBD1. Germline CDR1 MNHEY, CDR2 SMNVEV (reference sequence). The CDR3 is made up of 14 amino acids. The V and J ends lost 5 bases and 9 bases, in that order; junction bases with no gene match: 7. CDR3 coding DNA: TGTGCCAGCAGTCCAGGGACAGGGGTTCGGCCCCAGCATTTT. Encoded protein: CASSPGTGVRPQHF.

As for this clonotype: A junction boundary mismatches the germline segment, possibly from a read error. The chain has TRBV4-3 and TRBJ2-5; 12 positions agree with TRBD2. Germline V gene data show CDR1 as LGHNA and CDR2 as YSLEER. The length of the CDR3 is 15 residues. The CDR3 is CTSSQGLAGGETQYF. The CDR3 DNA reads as TGCACCAGCAGCCAAGGGCTAGCGGGGGGGGAGACCCAGTACTTC.

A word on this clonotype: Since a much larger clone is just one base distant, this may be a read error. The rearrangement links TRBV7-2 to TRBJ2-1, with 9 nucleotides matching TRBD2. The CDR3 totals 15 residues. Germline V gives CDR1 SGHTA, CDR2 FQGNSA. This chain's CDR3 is CASSFSVAGDPGQSF. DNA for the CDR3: TGTGCCAGCAGCTTCTCGGTAGCGGGAGACCCGGGGCAGTCCTTC.

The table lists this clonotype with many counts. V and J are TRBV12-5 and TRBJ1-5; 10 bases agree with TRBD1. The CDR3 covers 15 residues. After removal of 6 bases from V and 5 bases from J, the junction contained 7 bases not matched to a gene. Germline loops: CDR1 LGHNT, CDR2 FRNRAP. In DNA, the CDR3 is TGTGCTAGTGGGCTGGGACAGGGGAATGATCAGCCCCAGCATTTT. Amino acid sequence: CASGLGQGNDQPQHF.

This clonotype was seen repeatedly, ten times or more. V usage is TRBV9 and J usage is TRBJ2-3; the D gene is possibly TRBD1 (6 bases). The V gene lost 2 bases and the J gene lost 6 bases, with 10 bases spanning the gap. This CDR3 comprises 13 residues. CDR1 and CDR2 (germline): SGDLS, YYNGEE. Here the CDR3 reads CASSVRTADTQYF. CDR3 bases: TGTGCCAGCAGCGTGAGGACAGCTGATACGCAGTATTTT.

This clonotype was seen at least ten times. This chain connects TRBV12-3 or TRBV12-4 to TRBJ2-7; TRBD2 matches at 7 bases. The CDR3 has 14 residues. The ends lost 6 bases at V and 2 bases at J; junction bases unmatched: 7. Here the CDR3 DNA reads TGTGCCAGCAGCCCGCCGGGACTACCCTACGAGCAGTACTTC. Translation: CASSPPGLPYEQYF.

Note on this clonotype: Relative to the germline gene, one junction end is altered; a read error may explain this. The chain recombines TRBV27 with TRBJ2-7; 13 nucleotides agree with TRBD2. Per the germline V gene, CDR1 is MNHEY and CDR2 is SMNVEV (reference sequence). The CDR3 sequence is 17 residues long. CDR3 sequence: CVSSSLTSGGSSYEQYF. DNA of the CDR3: TGTGTCAGCAGTTCGTTGACTAGCGGGGGGTCGTCCTACGAGCAGTACTTC.

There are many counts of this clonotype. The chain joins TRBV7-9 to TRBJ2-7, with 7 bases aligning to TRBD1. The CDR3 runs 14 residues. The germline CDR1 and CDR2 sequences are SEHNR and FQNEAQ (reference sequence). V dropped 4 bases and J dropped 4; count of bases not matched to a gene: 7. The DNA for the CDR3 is TGTGCCAGCAGCTCCAACAGGGGAGCATACGAGCAGTACTTC. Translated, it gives CASSSNRGAYEQYF.